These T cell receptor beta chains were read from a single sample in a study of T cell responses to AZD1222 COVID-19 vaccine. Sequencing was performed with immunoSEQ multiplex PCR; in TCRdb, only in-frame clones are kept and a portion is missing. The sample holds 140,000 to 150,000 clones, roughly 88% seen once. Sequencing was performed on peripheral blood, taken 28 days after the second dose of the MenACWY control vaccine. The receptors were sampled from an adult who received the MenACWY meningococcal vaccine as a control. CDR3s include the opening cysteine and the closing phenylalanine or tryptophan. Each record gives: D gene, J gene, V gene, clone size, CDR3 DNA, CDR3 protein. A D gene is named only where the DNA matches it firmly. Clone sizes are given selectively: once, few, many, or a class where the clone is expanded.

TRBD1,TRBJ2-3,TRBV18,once,TGTGCCAGCTCACCACCGGGGACAGCGCTCCCGGATACGCAGTATTTT,CASSPPGTALPDTQYF
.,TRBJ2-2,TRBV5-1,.,TGCGCCAGCAGCTCCGGACCGGGCCTTAAGAACACCGGGGAGCTGTTTTTT,CASSSGPGLKNTGELFF
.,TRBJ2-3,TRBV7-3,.,TGTGCCAGCAGCTTAATGGCCATAAGCACAGATACGCAGTATTTT,CASSLMAISTDTQYF
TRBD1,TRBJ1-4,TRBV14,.,TGTGCCAGCAGCCGGAATACAGGGGCTACTAATGAAAAACTGTTTTTT,CASSRNTGATNEKLFF
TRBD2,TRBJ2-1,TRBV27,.,TGTGCCAGCAGTTCCTCCCTAGCGGGAGTCTACAATGAGCAGTTCTTC,CASSSSLAGVYNEQFF
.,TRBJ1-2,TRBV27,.,TGTGCCAGCAGTCCGGAGGAGGTCGGCTATGGCTACACCTTC,CASSPEEVGYGYTF
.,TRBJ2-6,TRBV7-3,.,TGTGCCAGCAGCTTAAACAGGGCTGGGGCCAACGTCCTGACTTTC,CASSLNRAGANVLTF
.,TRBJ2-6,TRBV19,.,TGTGCCAGTACAAACCTTCGGTCTGGGGCCAACGTCCTGACTTTC,CASTNLRSGANVLTF
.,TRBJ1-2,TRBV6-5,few,TGTGCCAGCAGTCCAGACGCGTGGGCCCCCTATGGCTACACCTTC,CASSPDAWAPYGYTF
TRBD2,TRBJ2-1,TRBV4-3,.,TGCGCCAGCAGCCGGGGACTAGCGGGGGCCGATGAGCAGTTCTTC,CASSRGLAGADEQFF
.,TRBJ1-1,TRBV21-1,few,TGTGCCAGCAGCAAAGCGCCCCTGGGACAGGGAGAGGGAGCTTTCTTT,CASSKAPLGQGEGAFF
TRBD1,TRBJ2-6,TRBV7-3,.,TGTGCCAGCAGCAGATCAGGGGGAGTCGATTCTGGGGCCAACGTCCTGACTTTC,CASSRSGGVDSGANVLTF
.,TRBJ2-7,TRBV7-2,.,TGTGCCAGCAGCCCAACCCGTACCCACGAGCAGTACTTC,CASSPTRTHEQYF
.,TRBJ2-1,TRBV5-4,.,TGTGCCAGCAGCTTGACCGGCCTTAACAATGAGCAGTTCTTC,CASSLTGLNNEQFF
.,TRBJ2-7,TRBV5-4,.,TGTGCCAGCAGCTCCCCGCGAAGTAGCTACGAGCAGTACTTC,CASSSPRSSYEQYF
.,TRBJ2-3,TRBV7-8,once,TGTGCCAGCAGCCTACAGGCCTATAGCACAGATACGCAGTATTTT,CASSLQAYSTDTQYF
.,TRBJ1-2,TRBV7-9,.,TGTGCCAGCAGCTTACAGGGATTGAGCTATGGCTACACCTTC,CASSLQGLSYGYTF
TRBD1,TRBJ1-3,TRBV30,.,TGTGCCTGGAGTGTAGAGGGACCCGGGACAGGGTCTGGAAACACCATATATTTT,CAWSVEGPGTGSGNTIYF
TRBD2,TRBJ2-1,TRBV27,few,TGTGCCAGCAGTTCACTAGCGGGGCGTCTGAATGAGCAGTTCTTC,CASSSLAGRLNEQFF
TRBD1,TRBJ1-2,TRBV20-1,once,TGCAGTGCTCAAAACAGGGGGCGAGACACCTTC,CSAQNRGRDTF
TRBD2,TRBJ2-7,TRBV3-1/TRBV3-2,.,TGTGCCACCGCCCGGCTCGGGACTAGCGGCTCCTACGAGCAGTACTTC,CATARLGTSGSYEQYF
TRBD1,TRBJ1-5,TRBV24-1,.,TGTGCCACCAGTGATGGACAGGGAGTCAATCAGCCCCAGCATTTT,CATSDGQGVNQPQHF
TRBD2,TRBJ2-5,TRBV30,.,TGTGCCTGTCCTGTCGGGGGGGACCAAGAGACCCAGTACTTC,CACPVGGDQETQYF
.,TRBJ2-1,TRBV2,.,TGTGCCAGCAGTGAACGGCGAAATGAGCAGTTCTTC,CASSERRNEQFF
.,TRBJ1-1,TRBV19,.,TGTGCCAGTAGCCCCTGGATGGTATCGAACACTGAAGCTTTCTTT,CASSPWMVSNTEAFF
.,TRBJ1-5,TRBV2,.,TGTGCCAGCAGTGACAGGGGATATAGCAATCAGCCCCAGCATTTT,CASSDRGYSNQPQHF
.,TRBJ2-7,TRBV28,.,TGTGCCAGCAGTTTAGGGCAGTACGAGCAGTACTTC,CASSLGQYEQYF
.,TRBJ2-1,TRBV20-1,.,TGCAGTGCTAGAGTCGTTCGTGAGCAGTTCTTC,CSARVVREQFF
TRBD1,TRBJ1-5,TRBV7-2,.,TGTGCCAGCAGCTTAGACAGGGGAAATCAGCCCCAGCATTTT,CASSLDRGNQPQHF
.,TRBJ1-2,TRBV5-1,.,TGCGCCAGCAGCTTGGGGATTCCGATGGGCTACACCTTC,CASSLGIPMGYTF
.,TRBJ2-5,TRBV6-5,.,TGTGCCAGCAGTTACGGCAGGTTTCGGGAGACCCAGTACTTC,CASSYGRFRETQYF
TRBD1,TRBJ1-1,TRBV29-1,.,TGCAGCGTGGGACAGTTAGAAGCTTTCTTT,CSVGQLEAFF
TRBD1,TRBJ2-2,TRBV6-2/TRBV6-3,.,TGTGCCAGCAGCCATTTTTCCGATATCGGGACAGGGGGCCCCGGGGAGCTGTTTTTT,CASSHFSDIGTGGPGELFF